One and the same sample provided the 3 T cell receptor beta chains below, sequenced in a study of shared T cell receptors in the human thymus. Libraries were prepared by immunoSEQ multiplex PCR; TCRdb keeps only in-frame clonotypes and omits some of them. The sample comprises tens of thousands of clones, about 95% of which are singletons, and less than 0.04% rests with the top ten. What was sequenced was thymocytes. These receptors originate from a human donor.

The J gene is TRBJ2-1, the V gene TRBV12-5, with 11 bases aligning to TRBD1. Per the germline V gene, CDR1 is LGHNT and CDR2 is FRNRAP. This CDR3 has 17 amino acids. With V trimmed by 0 bases and J by 9 bases, 10 bases remained unmatched. The CDR3 loop reads CASGLVLDRGLGFEQFF. In DNA, the CDR3 is TGTGCTAGTGGTTTGGTACTGGACAGGGGGCTTGGTTTTGAGCAGTTCTTC.

This rearrangement joins TRBV4-3 to TRBJ2-5; weak D call: TRBD2 (6 bases). Trimming cost V 10 bases and J 1 base, with 13 bases left between them. This CDR3 region has 13 residues. Germline lookup yields CDR1 LGHNA and CDR2 YSLEER. As DNA, the CDR3 is TGCGCCAACAACCGGGACTCCCAAGAGACCCAGTACTTC. Amino acids: CANNRDSQETQYF.

The rearrangement uses TRBV7-2 and TRBJ2-1; 9 bases line up with TRBD2. The CDR3 spans 19 residues. Germline CDR1 and CDR2: SGHTA and FQGNSA. Trimming took 5 bases from V and 7 from J; bases not matched to a gene: 21. Written as DNA, the CDR3 is TGTGCCAGCAGCCCCGAATCTCCGACCGTAGCGGGGGTCGGAAATGAGCAGTTCTTC. Residues: CASSPESPTVAGVGNEQFF.